This T cell receptor (beta chain) came from a study of T-cell memory formation after mild COVID-19. General observations from the study: Clones which contracted sat mainly in CM and EM if CD4+, and in EMRA if CD8+. CD4/CD8 balance characterized clones contracting day 15 to 85, and CD4+ skew characterized later expanders. There was no confirmation that second-wave clones peaking on day 37 were SARS-CoV-2 specific. Detection of some responders pre-infection suggested pre-existing cross-reactive memory T cells participated.

This clonotype was detected a few times. Its antigen is undetermined. TCRdb passed the 5' RACE reads through MiXCR, listing each CDR3 protein once. The sample has about 270,000 distinct CDR3 sequences; under 20% are singletons. This CDR3 region has 13 residues. Germline loops: CDR1 SQVTM, CDR2 ANQGSEA. V was shortened by 0 bases and J by 0 bases, with 5 bases between the two germline ends. Material for sequencing was PBMCs or a T cell subset sorted from them (not recorded which). The chain is built from TRBV29-1 and TRBJ2-5; D is unclear. The sequence came from a man between 18 and 29 years old who had mild COVID-19 (a few samples of this study predate the infection). Cell type and time point are not known. The CDR3 spells CSVEESYQETQYF. For the CDR3, the DNA is TGCAGCGTTGAAGAGTCGTACCAAGAGACCCAGTACTTC.